This T cell receptor beta chain originates from a study of vaccination effects on CD4 cells after COVID-19. The CDR3 contains 15 residues. V was pared by 1 base and J by 2 bases, with 12 bases between. The germline CDR1 and CDR2 sequences are MNHNS and SASEGT. After roughly 11 days in culture, the CD4+ T cells were isolated. Confirmation by PCR established that the person had SARS-CoV-2 infection between March and December 2020. Two doses of BNT162b2 or mRNA-1273 vaccine were administered to participants. This clone was detected a few times. The target antigen is unknown. TCRdb's copy holds only in-frame clones and misses some; the assay was immunoSEQ multiplex PCR. The table shows 50,000 or so clones, with nearly 75% occurring only once.

The source material was CD4+ T cells from PBMCs cultured without peptide, sampled after COVID-19 vaccination. The receptor comes from a human donor who had a prior SARS-CoV-2 infection. This chain uses TRBV6-1 with TRBJ2-7; no clear D gene. The CDR3 reads CASSEVLQETYEQYF. The CDR3, as DNA: TGTGCCAGCAGTGAAGTCTTGCAGGAGACCTACGAGCAGTACTTC.